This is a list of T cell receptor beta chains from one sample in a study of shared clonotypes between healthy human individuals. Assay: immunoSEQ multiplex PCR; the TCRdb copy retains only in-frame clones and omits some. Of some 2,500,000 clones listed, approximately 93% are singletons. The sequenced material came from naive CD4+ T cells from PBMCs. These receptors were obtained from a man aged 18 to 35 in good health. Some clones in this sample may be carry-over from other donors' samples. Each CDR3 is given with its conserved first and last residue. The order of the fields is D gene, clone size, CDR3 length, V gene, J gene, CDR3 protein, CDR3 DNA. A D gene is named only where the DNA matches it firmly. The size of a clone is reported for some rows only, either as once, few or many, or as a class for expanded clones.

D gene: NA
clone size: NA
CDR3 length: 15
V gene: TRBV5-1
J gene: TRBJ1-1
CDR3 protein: CASSWGGTTNTEAFF
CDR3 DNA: TGCGCCAGCAGCTGGGGAGGGACAACGAACACTGAAGCTTTCTTT

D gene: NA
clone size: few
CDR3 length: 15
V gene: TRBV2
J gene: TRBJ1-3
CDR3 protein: CASSTGTSSGNTIYF
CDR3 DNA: TGTGCCAGCAGTACAGGAACGAGCTCTGGAAACACCATATATTTT

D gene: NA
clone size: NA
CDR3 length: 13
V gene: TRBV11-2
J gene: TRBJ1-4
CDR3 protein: CASSPRGREKLFF
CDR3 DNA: TGTGCCAGCAGCCCCCGCGGCCGGGAAAAACTGTTTTTT

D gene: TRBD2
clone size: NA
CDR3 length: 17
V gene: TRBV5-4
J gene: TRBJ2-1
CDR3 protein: CASSLVWRELSYNEQFF
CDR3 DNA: TGTGCCAGCAGCTTGGTATGGCGGGAGCTTTCCTACAATGAGCAGTTCTTC

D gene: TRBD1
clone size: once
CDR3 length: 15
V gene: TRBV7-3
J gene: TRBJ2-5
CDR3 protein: CASSLQGARGETQYF
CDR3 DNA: TGTGCCAGCAGCTTACAGGGGGCGAGGGGAGAGACCCAGTACTTC

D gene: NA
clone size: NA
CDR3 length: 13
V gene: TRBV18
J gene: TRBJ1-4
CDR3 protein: CASSPPGSEKLFF
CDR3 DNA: TGTGCCAGCTCACCACCGGGAAGTGAAAAACTGTTTTTT

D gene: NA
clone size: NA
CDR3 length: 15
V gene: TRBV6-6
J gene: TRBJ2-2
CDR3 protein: CASSSRDGNTGELFF
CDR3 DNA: TGTGCCAGCAGTTCCCGGGACGGGAACACCGGGGAGCTGTTTTTT

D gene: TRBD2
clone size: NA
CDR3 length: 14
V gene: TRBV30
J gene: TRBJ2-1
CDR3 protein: CAWLGTSAYNEQFF
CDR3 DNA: TGTGCCTGGCTCGGGACTAGCGCCTACAATGAGCAGTTCTTC

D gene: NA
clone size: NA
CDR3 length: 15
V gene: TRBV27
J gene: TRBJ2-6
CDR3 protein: CASSPSYSGANVLTF
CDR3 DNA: TGTGCCAGCAGCCCCAGCTACTCTGGGGCCAACGTCCTGACTTTC

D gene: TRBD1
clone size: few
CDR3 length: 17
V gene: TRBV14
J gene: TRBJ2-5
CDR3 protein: CASSQGWTGTVGETQYF
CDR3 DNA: TGTGCCAGCAGCCAAGGCTGGACAGGGACCGTCGGAGAGACCCAGTACTTC

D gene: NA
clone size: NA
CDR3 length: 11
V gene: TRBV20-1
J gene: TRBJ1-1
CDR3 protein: CSVGHGTEAFF
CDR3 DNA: TGCAGTGTCGGACATGGCACTGAAGCTTTCTTT

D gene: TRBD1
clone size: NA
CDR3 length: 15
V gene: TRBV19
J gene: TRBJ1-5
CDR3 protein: CASSIGGQWGQPQHF
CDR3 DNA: TGTGCCAGTAGTATAGGGGGACAGTGGGGTCAGCCCCAGCATTTT

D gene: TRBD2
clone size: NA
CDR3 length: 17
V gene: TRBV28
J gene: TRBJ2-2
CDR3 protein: CASSALAGIKVTGELFF
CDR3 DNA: TGTGCCAGCAGTGCTCTAGCGGGGATAAAGGTCACCGGGGAGCTGTTTTTT

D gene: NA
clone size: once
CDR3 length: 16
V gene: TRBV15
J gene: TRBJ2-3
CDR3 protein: CATSRDPVGTVDTQYF
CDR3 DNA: TGTGCCACCAGCAGAGATCCTGTAGGTACGGTGGATACGCAGTATTTT

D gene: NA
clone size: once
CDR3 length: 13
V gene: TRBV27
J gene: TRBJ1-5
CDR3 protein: CASSIETSGPQHF
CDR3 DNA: TGTGCCAGCAGCATCGAGACTTCCGGGCCCCAGCATTTT

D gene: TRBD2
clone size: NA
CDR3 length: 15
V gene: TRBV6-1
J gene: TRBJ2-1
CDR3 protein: CASSEFLGLSDEQFF
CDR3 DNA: TGTGCCAGCAGTGAATTCCTGGGACTATCGGATGAGCAGTTCTTC

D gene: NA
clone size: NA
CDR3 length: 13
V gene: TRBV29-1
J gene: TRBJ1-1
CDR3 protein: CSVDPGSEIKAFF
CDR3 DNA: TGCAGCGTTGATCCGGGCAGCGAAATTAAAGCTTTCTTT

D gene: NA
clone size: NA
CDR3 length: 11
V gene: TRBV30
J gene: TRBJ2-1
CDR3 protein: CAWSSNNEQFF
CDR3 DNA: TGTGCCTGGTCCAGCAACAATGAGCAGTTCTTC

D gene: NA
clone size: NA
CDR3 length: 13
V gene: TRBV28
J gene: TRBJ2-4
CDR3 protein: CASATDNSGIQYF
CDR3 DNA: TGTGCCAGTGCGACAGACAACTCGGGCATTCAGTACTTC

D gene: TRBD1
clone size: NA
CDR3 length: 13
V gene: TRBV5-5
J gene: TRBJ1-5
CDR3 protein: CASRRGPGQPQHF
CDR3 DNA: TGTGCCAGCAGGAGGGGGCCTGGGCAGCCCCAGCATTTT

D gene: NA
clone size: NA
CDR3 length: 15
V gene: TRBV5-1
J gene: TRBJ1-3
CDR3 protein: CASSLGLASGNTIYF
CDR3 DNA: TGCGCCAGCAGCTTGGGTCTAGCCTCTGGAAACACCATATATTTT

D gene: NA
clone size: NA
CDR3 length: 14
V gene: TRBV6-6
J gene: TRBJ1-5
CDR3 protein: CASSYSGFNQPQHF
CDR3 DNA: TGTGCCAGCAGTTACTCGGGCTTTAATCAGCCCCAGCATTTT

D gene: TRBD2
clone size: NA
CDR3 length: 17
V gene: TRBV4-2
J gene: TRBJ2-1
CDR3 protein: CASSQAEGLAVGNEQFF
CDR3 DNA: TGTGCCAGCAGCCAAGCCGAGGGACTAGCAGTGGGCAATGAGCAGTTCTTC

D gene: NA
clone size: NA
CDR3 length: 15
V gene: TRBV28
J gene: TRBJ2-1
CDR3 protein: CASRPHFFPYNEQFF
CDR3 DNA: TGTGCCAGCAGGCCTCACTTCTTCCCCTACAATGAGCAGTTCTTC

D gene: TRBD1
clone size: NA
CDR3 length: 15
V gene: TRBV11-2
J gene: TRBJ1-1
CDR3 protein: CASSLDGQANTEAFF
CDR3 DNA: TGTGCCAGCAGCTTAGACGGACAGGCGAACACTGAAGCTTTCTTT

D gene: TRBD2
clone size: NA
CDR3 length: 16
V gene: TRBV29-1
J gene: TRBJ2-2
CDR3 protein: CSVAGLAGAGTGELFF
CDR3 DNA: TGCAGCGTAGCGGGACTAGCGGGAGCGGGCACCGGGGAGCTGTTTTTT

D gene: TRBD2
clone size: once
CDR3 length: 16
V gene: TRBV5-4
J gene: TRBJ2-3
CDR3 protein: CASSPLLAGGADTQYF
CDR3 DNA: TGTGCCAGCAGCCCTTTACTAGCGGGAGGGGCCGATACGCAGTATTTT

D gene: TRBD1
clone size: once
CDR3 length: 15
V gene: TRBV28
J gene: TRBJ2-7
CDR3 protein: CASSLPGQGGYEQYF
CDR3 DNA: TGTGCCAGCAGTTTACCGGGACAGGGGGGATACGAGCAGTACTTC

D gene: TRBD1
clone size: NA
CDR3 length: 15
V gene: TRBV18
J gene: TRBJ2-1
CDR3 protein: CASGTGLGSYNEQFF
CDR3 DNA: TGTGCCAGCGGGACAGGGTTAGGATCCTACAATGAGCAGTTCTTC

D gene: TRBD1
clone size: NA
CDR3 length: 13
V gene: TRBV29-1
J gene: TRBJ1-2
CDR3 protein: CSALGQGRYGYTF
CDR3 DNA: TGCAGCGCTCTCGGACAGGGTCGGTATGGCTACACCTTC

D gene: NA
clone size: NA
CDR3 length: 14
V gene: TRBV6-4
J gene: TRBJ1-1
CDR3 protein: CASSDSGGSPEAFF
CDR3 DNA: TGTGCCAGCAGTGACTCAGGGGGAAGTCCTGAAGCTTTCTTT